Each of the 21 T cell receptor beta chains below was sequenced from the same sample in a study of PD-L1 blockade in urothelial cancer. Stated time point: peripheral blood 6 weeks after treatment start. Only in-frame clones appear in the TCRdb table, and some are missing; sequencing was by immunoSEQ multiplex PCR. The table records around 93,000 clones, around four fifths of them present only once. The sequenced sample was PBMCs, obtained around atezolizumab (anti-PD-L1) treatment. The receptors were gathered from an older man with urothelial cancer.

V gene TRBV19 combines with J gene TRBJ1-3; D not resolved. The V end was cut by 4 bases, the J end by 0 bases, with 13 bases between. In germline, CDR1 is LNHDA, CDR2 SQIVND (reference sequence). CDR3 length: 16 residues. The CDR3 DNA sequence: TGTGCCAGTAGTACGAACCTGGGAGTCTCTGGAAACACCATATATTTT. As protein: CASSTNLGVSGNTIYF.

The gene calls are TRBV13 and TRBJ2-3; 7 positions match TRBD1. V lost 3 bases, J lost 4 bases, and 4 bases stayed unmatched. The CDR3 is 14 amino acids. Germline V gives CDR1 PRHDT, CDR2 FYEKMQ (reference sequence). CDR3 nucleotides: TGTGCCAGCAGCTTGCAGGGGGTGGCAGATACGCAGTATTTT. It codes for CASSLQGVADTQYF.

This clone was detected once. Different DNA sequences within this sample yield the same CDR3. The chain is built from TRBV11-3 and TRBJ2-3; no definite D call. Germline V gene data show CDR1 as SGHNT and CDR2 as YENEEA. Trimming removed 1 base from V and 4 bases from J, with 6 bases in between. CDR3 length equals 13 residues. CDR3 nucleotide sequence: TGTGCCAGCAGCTTAGCCCCGTCAGATACGCAGTATTTT. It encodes CASSLAPSDTQYF. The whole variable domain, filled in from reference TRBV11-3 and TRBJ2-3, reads EAGVVQSPRYKIIEKKQPVAFWCNPISGHNTLYWYLQNLGQGPELLIRYENEEAVDDSQLPKDRFSAERLKGVDSTLKIQPAELGDSAVYLCASSLAPSDTQYFGPGTRLTVL.

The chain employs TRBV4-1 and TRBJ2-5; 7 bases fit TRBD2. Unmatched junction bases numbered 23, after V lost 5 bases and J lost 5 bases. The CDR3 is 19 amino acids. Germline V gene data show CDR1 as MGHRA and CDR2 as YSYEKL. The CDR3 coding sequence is TGCGCCAGCAGCACCCCCCCTGGGGTAGCGGGCATATTGGCGGAGACCCAGTACTTC. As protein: CASSTPPGVAGILAETQYF.

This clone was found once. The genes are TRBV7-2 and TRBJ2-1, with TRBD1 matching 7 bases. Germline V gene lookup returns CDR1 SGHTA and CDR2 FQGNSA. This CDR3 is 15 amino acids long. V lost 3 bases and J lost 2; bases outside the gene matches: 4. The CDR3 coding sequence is TGTGCCAGCAGCTTGGGGCAGGGGGCCTACAATGAGCAGTTCTTC. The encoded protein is CASSLGQGAYNEQFF. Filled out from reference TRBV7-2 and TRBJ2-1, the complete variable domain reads GAGVSQSPSNKVTEKGKDVELRCDPISGHTALYWYRQSLGQGLEFLIYFQGNSAPDKSGLPSDRFSAERTGGSVSTLTIQRTQQEDSAVYLCASSLGQGAYNEQFFGPGTRLTVL.

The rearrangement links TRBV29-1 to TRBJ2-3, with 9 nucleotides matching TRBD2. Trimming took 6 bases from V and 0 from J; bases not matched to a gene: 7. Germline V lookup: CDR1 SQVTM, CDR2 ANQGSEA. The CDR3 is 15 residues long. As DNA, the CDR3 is TGCAGCGTGGATTTGACTAGCGGAAGCACAGATACGCAGTATTTT. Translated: CSVDLTSGSTDTQYF.

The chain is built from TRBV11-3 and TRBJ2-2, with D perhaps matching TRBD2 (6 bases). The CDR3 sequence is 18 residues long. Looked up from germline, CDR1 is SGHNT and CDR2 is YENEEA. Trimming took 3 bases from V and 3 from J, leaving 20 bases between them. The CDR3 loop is CASSFNPRRARYTGELFF. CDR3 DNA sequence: TGTGCCAGCAGCTTCAACCCCCGGAGGGCGAGATACACCGGGGAGCTGTTTTTT.

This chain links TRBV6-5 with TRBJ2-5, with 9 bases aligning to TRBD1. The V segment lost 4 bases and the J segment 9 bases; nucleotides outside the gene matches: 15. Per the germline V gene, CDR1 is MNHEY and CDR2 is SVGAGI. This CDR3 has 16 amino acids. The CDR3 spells CASSSKAGQGGRPQYF. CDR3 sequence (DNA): TGTGCCAGCAGTTCAAAGGCGGGACAGGGAGGGAGACCCCAGTACTTC.

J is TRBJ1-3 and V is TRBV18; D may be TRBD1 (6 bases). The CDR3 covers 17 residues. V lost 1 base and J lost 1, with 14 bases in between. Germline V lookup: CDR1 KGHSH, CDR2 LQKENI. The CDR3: CASSPLPPTGSGNTIYF. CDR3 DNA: TGTGCCAGCTCACCACTCCCCCCGACAGGTTCTGGAAACACCATATATTTT. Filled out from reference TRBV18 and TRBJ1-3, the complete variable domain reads NAGVMQNPRHLVRRRGQEARLRCSPMKGHSHVYWYRQLPEEGLKFMVYLQKENIIDESGMPKERFSAEFPKEGPSILRIQQVVRGDSAAYFCASSPLPPTGSGNTIYFGEGSWLTVV.

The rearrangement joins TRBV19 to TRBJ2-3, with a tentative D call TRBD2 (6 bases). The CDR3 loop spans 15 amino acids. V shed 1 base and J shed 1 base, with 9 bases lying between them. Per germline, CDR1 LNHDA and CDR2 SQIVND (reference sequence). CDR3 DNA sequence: TGTGCCAGTAGTATAGGACAGCGGGGCACAGATACGCAGTATTTT. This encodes CASSIGQRGTDTQYF. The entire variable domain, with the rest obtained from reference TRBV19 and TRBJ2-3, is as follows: DGGITQSPKYLFRKEGQNVTLSCEQNLNHDAMYWYRQDPGQGLRLIYYSQIVNDFQKGDIAEGYSVSREKKESFPLTVTSAQKNPTAFYLCASSIGQRGTDTQYFGPGTRLTVL.

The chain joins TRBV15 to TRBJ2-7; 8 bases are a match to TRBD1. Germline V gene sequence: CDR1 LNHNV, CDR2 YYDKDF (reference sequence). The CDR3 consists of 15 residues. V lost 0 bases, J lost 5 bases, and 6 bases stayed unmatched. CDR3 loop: CATSRDYNRGNEQYF. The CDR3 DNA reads TGTGCCACCAGCAGAGATTACAACAGGGGGAACGAGCAGTACTTC.

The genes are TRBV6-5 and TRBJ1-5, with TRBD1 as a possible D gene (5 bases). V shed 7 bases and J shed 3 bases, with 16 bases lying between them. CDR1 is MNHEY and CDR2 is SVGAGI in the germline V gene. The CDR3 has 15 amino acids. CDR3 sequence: CASTPYRGNNQPQHF. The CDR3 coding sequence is TGTGCCAGCACCCCATATCGGGGGAACAATCAGCCCCAGCATTTT.

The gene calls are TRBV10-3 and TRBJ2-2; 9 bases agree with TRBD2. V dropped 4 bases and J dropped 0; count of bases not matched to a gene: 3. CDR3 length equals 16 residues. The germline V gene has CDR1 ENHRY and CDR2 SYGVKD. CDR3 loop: CAISGTSGSNTGELFF. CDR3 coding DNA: TGTGCCATCAGTGGAACTAGCGGGTCGAACACCGGGGAGCTGTTTTTT.

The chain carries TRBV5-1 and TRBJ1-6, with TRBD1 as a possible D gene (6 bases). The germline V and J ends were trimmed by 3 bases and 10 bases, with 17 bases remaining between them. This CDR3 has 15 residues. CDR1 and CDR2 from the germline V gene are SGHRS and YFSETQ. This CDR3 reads CASSSEVAGTSPLHF. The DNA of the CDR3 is TGCGCCAGCAGCTCCGAAGTGGCAGGGACATCACCCCTCCACTTT. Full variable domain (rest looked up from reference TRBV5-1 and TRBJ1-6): KAGVTQTPRYLIKTRGQQVTLSCSPISGHRSVSWYQQTPGQGLQFLFEYFSETQRNKGNFPGRFSGRQFSNSRSEMNVSTLELGDSALYLCASSSEVAGTSPLHFGNGTRLTVT.

CDR3 region: CASSLEAARRDTIYF. In DNA, the CDR3 is TGTGCCAGCAGCTTAGAAGCGGCGCGTAGGGACACCATATATTTT. This sequence joins TRBV7-2 and TRBJ1-3; D not resolved. The V gene lost 1 base and the J gene lost 8 bases, with 15 bases spanning the gap. CDR3 size: 15 residues. The germline CDR1 and CDR2 sequences are SGHTA and FQGNSA.

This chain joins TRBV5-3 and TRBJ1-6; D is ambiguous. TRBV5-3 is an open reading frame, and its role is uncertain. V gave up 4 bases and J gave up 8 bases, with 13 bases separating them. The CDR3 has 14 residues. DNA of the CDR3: TGTGCCAGAAGCACCCTACAGCTTGATTCACCCCTCCACTTT. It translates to CARSTLQLDSPLHF.

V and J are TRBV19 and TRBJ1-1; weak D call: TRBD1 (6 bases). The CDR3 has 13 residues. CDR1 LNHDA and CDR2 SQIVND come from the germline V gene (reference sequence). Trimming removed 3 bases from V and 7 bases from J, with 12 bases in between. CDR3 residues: CASSMTDRFEAFF. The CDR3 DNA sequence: TGTGCCAGTAGTATGACGGACAGATTTGAAGCTTTCTTT.

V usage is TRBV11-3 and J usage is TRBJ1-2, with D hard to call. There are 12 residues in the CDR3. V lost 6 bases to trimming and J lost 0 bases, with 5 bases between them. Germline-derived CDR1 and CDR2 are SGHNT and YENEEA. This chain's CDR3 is CASSEANYGYTF. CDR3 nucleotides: TGTGCCAGCAGTGAGGCTAACTATGGCTACACCTTC.

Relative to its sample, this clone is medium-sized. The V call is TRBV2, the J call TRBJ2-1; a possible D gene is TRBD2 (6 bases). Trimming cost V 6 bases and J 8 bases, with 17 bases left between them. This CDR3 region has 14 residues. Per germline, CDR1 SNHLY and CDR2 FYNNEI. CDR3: CASSPEGQGHEQFF. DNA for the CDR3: TGTGCCAGCAGCCCGGAGGGGCAGGGCCATGAGCAGTTCTTC.

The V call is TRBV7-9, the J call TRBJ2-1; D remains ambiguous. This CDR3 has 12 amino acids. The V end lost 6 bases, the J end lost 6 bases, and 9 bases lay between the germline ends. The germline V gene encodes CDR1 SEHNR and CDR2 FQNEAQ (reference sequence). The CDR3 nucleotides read TGTGCCAGCAGGGCCGCAGGCAATGAGCAGTTCTTC. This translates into CASRAAGNEQFF.

The CDR3, as DNA: TGTGCCAGCAGCCCGGATGGAGGGTCTCTTGAAAAACTGTTTTTT. Amino acid sequence: CASSPDGGSLEKLFF. This chain links TRBV7-9 with TRBJ1-4; D is undetermined. CDR3 size: 15 residues. Germline assignment: CDR1 SEHNR and CDR2 FQNEAQ (reference sequence). The ends were cut back, 5 bases at V and 7 bases at J, with 17 bases in the middle.